The T cell receptor beta chain described here comes from a study of Ad26.COV2.S vaccination and SARS-CoV-2 variants. TCRdb's table, derived via immunoSEQ multiplex PCR, lists solely in-frame clones and lacks some. The sample has 300,000 to 500,000 clones; around 85% are singletons. Treatment: about 20 received Ad26.COV2.S at low or high dose, single or two shots; several received placebo; per-sample allocation not given. Vaccine and placebo recipients were sampled on day 63 after the first injection. Germline-derived CDR1 and CDR2 are MNHNS and SASEGT. The CDR3 covers 14 residues. V lost 2 bases and J lost 0, with 7 bases in between.

This chain joins TRBV6-1 and TRBJ1-1; possible D gene TRBD1, 5 bases. The specimen was peripheral blood, collected in a trial of Ad26.COV2.S vaccine versus placebo. The TCR comes from a person between 18 and 65 years old who received the Ad26.COV2.S COVID-19 vaccine or a placebo. CDR3 region: CASSEPGMNTEAFF. The CDR3 DNA sequence: TGTGCCAGCAGTGAACCAGGGATGAACACTGAAGCTTTCTTT.